The TCR beta chain under discussion was sequenced for a study of blood T cell repertoires in COVID-19. Study in general: Sources were T cells, B-cell-depleted T cells, or PBMCs; the material itself was cDNA or gDNA.

From germline, CDR1 is LNHNV and CDR2 YYDKDF (reference sequence). V lost 2 bases to trimming and J lost 5 bases, with 18 bases between them. The CDR3 totals 16 residues. TCRdb keeps only in-frame clones here, not all; method: immunoSEQ multiplex PCR. This sample carries fewer than 90,000 clones, 70% to 90% of them seen once, and the ten largest clones take roughly 8%. What was sequenced was peripheral blood. This TCR came from a young man with acute or convalescent COVID-19. The chain carries TRBV15 and TRBJ2-5; weak D call: TRBD2 (7 bases). CDR3 region: CATSRLPRGPEETQYF. CDR3 DNA sequence: TGTGCCACCAGCAGACTCCCGCGGGGGCCTGAGGAGACCCAGTACTTC.